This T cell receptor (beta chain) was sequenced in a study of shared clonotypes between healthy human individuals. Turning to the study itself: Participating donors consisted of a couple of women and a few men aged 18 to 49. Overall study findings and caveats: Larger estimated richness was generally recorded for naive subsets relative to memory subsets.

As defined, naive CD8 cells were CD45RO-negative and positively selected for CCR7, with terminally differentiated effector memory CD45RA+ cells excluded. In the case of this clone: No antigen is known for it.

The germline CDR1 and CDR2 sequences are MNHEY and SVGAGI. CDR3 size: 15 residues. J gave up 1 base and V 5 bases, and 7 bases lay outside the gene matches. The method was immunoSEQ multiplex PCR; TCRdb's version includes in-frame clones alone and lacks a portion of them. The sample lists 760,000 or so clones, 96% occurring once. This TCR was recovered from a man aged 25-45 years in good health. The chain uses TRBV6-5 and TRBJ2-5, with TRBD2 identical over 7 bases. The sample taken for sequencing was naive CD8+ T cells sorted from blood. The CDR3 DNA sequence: TGTGCCAGCAGTAGGGCGGGAGCGGCCCAAGAGACCCAGTACTTC. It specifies CASSRAGAAQETQYF.